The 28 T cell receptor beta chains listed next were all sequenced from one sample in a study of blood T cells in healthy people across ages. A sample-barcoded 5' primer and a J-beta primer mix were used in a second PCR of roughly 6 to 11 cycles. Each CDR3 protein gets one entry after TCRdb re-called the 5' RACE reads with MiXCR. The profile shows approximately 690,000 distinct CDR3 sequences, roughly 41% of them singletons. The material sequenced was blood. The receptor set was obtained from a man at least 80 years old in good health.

The CDR3 DNA sequence: TGTGCCAGCAGCTTATATATGGGACTAGCGGATCAAGAGACCCAGTACTTC. Amino acid sequence: CASSLYMGLADQETQYF. The rearrangement joins TRBV7-2 to TRBJ2-5, with 11 bases identical to TRBD2. Germline values: CDR1 SGHTA, CDR2 FQGNSA. V lost 2 bases to trimming and J lost 2 bases; unmatched junction nucleotides: 7. This CDR3 spans 17 amino acids.

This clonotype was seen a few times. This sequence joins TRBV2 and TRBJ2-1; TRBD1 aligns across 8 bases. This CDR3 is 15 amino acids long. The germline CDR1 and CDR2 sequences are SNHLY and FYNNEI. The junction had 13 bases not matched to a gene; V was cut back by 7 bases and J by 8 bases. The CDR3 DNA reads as TGTGCCAGCACCGCCTGGACAGGGTTTAAGGATGAGCAGTTCTTC. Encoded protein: CASTAWTGFKDEQFF. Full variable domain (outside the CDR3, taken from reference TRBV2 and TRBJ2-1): EPEVTQTPSHQVTQMGQEVILRCVPISNHLYFYWYRQILGQKVEFLVSFYNNEISEKSEIFDDQFSVERPDGSNFTLKIRSTKLEDSAMYFCASTAWTGFKDEQFFGPGTRLTVL.

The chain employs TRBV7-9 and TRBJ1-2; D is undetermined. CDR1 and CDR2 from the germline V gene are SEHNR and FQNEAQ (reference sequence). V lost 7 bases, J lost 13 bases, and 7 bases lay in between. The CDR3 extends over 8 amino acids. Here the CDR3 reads CASTPATF. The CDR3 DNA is TGTGCCAGCACCCCCGCCACCTTC.

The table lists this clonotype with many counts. The CDR3 DNA sequence: TGTGCCAGCAGTCCAGGACTAGCAGGTGCGGCCAAAAACATTCAGTACTTC. Amino acids: CASSPGLAGAAKNIQYF. V usage is TRBV27 and J usage is TRBJ2-4; 8 bases are shared with TRBD2. Germline V gene lookup returns CDR1 MNHEY and CDR2 SMNVEV (reference sequence). This CDR3 region has 17 residues. The ends lost 5 bases at V and 1 base at J; junction bases unmatched: 10.

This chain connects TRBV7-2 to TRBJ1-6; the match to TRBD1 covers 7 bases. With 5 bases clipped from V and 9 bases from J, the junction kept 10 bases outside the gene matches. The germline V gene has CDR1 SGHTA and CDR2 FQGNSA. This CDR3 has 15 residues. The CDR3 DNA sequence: TGTGCCAGCAGCGGAACCGGGACAGTGGGTTCACCCCTCCACTTT. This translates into CASSGTGTVGSPLHF.

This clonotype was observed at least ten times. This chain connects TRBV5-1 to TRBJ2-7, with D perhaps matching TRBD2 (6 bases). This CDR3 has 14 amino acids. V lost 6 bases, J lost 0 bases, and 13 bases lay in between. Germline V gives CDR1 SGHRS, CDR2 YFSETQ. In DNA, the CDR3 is TGCGCCAGCAATTGGGGGGAGACCTCCTACGAGCAGTACTTC. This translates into CASNWGETSYEQYF.

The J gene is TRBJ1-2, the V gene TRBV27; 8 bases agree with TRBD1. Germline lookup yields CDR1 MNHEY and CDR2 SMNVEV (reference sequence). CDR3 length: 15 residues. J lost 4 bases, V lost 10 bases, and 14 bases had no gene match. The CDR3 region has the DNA TGTGCCACCCGAGCCCAGGGGGCCGAGAGCTATGGCTACACCTTC. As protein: CATRAQGAESYGYTF.

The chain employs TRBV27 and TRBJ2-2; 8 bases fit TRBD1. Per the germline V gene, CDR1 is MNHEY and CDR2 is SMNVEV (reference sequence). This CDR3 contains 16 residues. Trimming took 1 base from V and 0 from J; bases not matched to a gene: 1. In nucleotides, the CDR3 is TGTGCCAGCAGTTTATGGGGACAGGCGAACACCGGGGAGCTGTTTTTT. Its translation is CASSLWGQANTGELFF.

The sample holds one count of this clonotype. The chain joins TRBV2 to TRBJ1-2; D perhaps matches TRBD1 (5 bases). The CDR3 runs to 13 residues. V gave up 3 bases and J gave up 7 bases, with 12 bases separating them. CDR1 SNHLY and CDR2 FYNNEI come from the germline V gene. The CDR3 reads CASSDGGVSGYTF. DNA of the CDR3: TGTGCCAGCAGTGACGGGGGGGTATCTGGCTACACCTTC. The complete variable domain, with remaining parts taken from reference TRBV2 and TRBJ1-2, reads EPEVTQTPSHQVTQMGQEVILRCVPISNHLYFYWYRQILGQKVEFLVSFYNNEISEKSEIFDDQFSVERPDGSNFTLKIRSTKLEDSAMYFCASSDGGVSGYTFGSGTRLTVV.

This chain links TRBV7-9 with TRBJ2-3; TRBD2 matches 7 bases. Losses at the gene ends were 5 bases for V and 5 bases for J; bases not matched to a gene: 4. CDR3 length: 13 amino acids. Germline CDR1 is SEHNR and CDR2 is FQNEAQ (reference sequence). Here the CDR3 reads CASSGRGRDTQYF. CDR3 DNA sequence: TGTGCCAGCAGCGGGAGGGGCAGAGATACGCAGTATTTT.

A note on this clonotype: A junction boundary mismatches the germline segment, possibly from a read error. The DNA for the CDR3 is TGCGCCAGCAGCGGACCTAACAATGGCTACACCTTC. It encodes CASSGPNNGYTF. The chain recombines TRBV5-1 with TRBJ1-2; D gene ambiguous. Germline CDR1 SGHRS, CDR2 YFSETQ. The CDR3 is made up of 12 amino acids.

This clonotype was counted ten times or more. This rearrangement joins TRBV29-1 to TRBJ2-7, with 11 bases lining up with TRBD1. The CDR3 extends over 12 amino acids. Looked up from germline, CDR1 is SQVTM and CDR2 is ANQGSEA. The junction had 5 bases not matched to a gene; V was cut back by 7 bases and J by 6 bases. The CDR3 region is CSARDRGFEQYF. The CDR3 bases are TGCAGCGCCCGGGACAGGGGGTTCGAGCAGTACTTC.

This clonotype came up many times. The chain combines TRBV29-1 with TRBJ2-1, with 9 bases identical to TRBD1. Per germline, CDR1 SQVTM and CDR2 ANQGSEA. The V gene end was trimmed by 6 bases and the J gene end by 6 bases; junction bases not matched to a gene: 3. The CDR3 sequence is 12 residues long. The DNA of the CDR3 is TGCAGCGTGAACAGGGGGCCCAATGAGCAGTTCTTC. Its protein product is CSVNRGPNEQFF.

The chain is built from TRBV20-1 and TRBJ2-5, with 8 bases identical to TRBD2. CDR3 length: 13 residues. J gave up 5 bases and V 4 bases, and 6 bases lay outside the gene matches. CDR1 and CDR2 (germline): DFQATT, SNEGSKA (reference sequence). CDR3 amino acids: CSAIWTSTETQYF. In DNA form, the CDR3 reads TGCAGTGCTATCTGGACTAGCACGGAGACCCAGTACTTC.

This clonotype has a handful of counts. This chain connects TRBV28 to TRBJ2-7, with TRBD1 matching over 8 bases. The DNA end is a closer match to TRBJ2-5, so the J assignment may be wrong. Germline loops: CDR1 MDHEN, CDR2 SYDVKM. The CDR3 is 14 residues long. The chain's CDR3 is CASSFDRGWETQYF. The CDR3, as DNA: TGTGCCAGCAGTTTCGACAGGGGTTGGGAGACCCAGTACTTC.

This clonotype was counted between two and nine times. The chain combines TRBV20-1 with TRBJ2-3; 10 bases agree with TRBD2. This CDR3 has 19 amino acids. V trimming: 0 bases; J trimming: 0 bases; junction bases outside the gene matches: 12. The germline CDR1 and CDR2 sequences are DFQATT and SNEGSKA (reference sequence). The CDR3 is CSARDEGSGGSTSTDTQYF. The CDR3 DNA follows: TGCAGTGCTAGAGATGAGGGTAGCGGGGGGTCAACCAGCACAGATACGCAGTATTTT.

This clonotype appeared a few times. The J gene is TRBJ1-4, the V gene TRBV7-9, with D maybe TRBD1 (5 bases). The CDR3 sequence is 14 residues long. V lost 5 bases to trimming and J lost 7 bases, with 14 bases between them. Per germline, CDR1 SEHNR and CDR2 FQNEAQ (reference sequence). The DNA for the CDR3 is TGTGCCAGCAGCCGAGGGGAGAGGAGTGAAAAACTGTTTTTT. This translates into CASSRGERSEKLFF.

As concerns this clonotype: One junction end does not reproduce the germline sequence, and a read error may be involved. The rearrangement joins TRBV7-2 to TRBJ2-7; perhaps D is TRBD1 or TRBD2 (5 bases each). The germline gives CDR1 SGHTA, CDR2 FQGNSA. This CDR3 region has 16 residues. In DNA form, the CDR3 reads TGTGCCGGCAGCCCCCAGGCCACGGGACCTCCCTACGAGCAGTACTTC. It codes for CAGSPQATGPPYEQYF.

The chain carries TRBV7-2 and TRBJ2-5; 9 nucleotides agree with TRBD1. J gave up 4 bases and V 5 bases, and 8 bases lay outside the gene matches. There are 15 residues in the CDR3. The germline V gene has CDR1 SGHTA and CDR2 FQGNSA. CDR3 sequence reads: CASSPGQGRIETQYF. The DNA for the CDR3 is TGTGCCAGCAGCCCAGGACAGGGGCGAATAGAGACCCAGTACTTC.

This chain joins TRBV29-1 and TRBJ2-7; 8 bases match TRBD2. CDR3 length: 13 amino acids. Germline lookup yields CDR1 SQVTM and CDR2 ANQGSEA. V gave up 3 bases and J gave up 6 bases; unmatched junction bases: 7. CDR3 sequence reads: CSVEGTSFSEQYF. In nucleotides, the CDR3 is TGCAGCGTTGAGGGGACTAGTTTTTCCGAGCAGTACTTC.

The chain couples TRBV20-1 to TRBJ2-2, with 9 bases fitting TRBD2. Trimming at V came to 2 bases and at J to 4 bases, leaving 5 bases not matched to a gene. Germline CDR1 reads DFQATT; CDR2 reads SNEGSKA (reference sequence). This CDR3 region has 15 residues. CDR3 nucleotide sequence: TGCAGTGCTAGATATAGCGGGAGAGGCACCGGGGAGCTGTTTTTT. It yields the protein CSARYSGRGTGELFF.

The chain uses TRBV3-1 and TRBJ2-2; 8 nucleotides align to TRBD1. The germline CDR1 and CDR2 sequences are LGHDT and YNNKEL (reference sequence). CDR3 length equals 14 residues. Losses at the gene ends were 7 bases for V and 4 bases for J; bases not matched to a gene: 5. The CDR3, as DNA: TGTGCCAGCACGGGACAGGTGGGCACCGGGGAGCTGTTTTTT. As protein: CASTGQVGTGELFF.

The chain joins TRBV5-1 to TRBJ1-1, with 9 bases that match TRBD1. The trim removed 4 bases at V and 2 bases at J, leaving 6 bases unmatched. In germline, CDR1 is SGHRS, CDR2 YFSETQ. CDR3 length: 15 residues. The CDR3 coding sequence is TGCGCCAGCAGCCAACAGGGGGCCCCCAACACTGAAGCTTTCTTT. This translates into CASSQQGAPNTEAFF.

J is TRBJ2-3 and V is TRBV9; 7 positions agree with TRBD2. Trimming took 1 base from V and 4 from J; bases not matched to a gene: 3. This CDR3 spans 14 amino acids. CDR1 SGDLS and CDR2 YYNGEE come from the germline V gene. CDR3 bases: TGTGCCAGCAGCGTAAATCTAGCGGCAGATACGCAGTATTTT. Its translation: CASSVNLAADTQYF.

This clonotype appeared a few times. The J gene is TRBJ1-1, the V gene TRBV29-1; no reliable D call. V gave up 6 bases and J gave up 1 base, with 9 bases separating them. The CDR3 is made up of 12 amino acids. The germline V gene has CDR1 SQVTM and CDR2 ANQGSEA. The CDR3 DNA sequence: TGCAGCGTGTCGGACGGGAACACTGAAGCTTTCTTT. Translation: CSVSDGNTEAFF.

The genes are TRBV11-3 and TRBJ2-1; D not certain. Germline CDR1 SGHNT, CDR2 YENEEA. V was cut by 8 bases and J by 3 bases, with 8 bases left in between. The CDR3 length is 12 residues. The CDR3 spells CASGQDYNEQFF. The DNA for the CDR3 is TGTGCCAGCGGCCAGGACTACAATGAGCAGTTCTTC.

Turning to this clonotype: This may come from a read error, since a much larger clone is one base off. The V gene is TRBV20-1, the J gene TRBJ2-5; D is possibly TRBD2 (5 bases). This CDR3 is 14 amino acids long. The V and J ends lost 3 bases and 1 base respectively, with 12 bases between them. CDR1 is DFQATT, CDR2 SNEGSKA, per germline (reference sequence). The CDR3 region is CSASPEGFQETQYF. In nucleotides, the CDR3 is TGCAGTGCTAGCCCCGAGGGCTTCCAAGAGACCCAGTACTTC.

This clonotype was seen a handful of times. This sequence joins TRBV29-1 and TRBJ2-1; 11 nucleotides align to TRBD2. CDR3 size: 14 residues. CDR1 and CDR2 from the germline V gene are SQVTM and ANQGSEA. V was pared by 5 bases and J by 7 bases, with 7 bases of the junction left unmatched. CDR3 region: CSVISLAGGNEQFF. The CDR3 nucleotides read TGCAGCGTTATATCGCTAGCGGGGGGAAATGAGCAGTTCTTC.